This T cell receptor beta chain derives from a study of blood T cell repertoires in COVID-19. Overall study: Nucleic acid was either cDNA or gDNA, and it came from T cells, B-cell-depleted T cells, or PBMCs.

Clones were read by immunoSEQ multiplex PCR, and TCRdb kept only the in-frame ones, dropping some. The table has approximately 140,000 clones, roughly 84% seen once. CDR3 length: 13 amino acids. Germline V gene sequence: CDR1 PRHDT, CDR2 FYEKMQ (reference sequence). With 4 bases clipped from V and 10 bases from J, the junction kept 8 bases outside the gene matches. The chain links TRBV13 to TRBJ2-7, with 9 nucleotides matching TRBD1. The source material was peripheral blood. This TCR came from a man aged 55 to 70 with acute or convalescent COVID-19. The CDR3: CASSSRQGDRQYF. CDR3 DNA sequence: TGTGCCAGCAGCTCCAGACAGGGGGACAGACAGTACTTC.